This TCR beta chain is from a study of CD4 T cells in relation to SARS-CoV-2 and coronaviruses. About the research overall: PBMCs were cultured with antigen for nine to ten days before TCR beta sequencing. Crossreactive spike epitopes shared across donors were mapped to their HLA restriction.

The unexposed donors gave CD4+ T cells in about 2010-2019, prior to COVID-19. Isolation of CD4+ T cells took place after around 11 days in culture. Testing used SARS-CoV-2 S/N and four cold-coronavirus spikes on unexposed-donor CD4+ T cells, cells permitting. Overall study findings and caveats: Monoreactive clones expanded significantly more to SARS-CoV-2 than crossreactive clones did.

Sequencing was performed with immunoSEQ multiplex PCR; in TCRdb, only in-frame clones are kept and a portion is missing. The table has about 27,000 clones, 60% to 85% seen once; the top ten hold just over 20%. To note about this clone: Its antigen remains unidentified.

V lost 3 bases, J lost 3 bases, and 18 bases lay in between. The germline V gene encodes CDR1 MGHRA and CDR2 YSYEKL. The CDR3 sequence is 16 residues long. The sequenced sample was CD4+ T cells from PBMCs, cultured in vitro. The sequence derives from a human donor in good health. The chain combines TRBV4-1 with TRBJ2-7; TRBD2 might be the D (5 bases). The chain's CDR3 is CASSQNPDSEVYEQYF. The CDR3 DNA reads as TGCGCCAGCAGCCAGAATCCGGACTCAGAGGTCTACGAGCAGTACTTC.